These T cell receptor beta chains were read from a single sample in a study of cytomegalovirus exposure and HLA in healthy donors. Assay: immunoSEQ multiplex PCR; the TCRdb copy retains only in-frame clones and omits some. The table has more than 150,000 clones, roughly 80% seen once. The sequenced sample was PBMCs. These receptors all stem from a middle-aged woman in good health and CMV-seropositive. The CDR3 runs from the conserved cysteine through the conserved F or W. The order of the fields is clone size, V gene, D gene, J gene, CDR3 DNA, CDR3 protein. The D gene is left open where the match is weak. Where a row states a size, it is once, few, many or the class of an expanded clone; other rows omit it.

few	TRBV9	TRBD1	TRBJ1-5	TGTGCCAGCAGCGTAGTGGCCCGGGACAGACTAACAGGCAATCAGCCCCAGCATTTT	CASSVVARDRLTGNQPQHF
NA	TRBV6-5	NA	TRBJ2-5	TGTGCCAGCAGGGAAACAGGGACGGAGACCCAGTACTTC	CASRETGTETQYF
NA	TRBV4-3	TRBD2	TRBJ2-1	TGCGCCAGCAGCCAAGTCGTCGGGTCCTATGGCGGGAGGTACTACAATGAGCAGTTCTTC	CASSQVVGSYGGRYYNEQFF
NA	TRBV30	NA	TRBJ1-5	TGTGCCTGGAGTGTAGGGGGACATCAGCCCCAGCATTTT	CAWSVGGHQPQHF
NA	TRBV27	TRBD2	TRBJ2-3	TGTGCCAGCAGCCAAGATCGGCGGGAGTCAGATACGCAGTATTTT	CASSQDRRESDTQYF
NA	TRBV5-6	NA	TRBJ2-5	TGTGCCAGCAGCTTGTCGATCCTAGGACAGCAAGAGACCCAGTACTTC	CASSLSILGQQETQYF
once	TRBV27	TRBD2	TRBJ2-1	TGTGCCAGCAGAGTGCGGACTAGCGGGTACAATGAGCAGTTCTTC	CASRVRTSGYNEQFF
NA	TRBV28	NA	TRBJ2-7	TGTGCCAGCAGTTTATCACAGCATCGCGAGCAGTACTTC	CASSLSQHREQYF
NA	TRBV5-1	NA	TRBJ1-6	TGCGCCAGCAGCCCAACAGGGACGGTCTCCTATAATTCACCCCTCCACTTT	CASSPTGTVSYNSPLHF
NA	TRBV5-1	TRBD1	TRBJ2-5	TGCGCCAGCAGCTCCGGACAGGGCATCGGGGAGACCCAGTACTTC	CASSSGQGIGETQYF
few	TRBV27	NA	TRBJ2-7	TGTGCCAGCGCCCCAGGCACATTCTACGAGCAGTACTTC	CASAPGTFYEQYF
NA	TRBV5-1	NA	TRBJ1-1	TGCGCCAGCAGCTTGGCCGGGGGGGAATGGTCAGGAGCTTTCTTT	CASSLAGGEWSGAFF
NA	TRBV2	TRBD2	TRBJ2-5	TGTGCCAGCAGTCCCTCACGGGAGGTCCGGAGGGGGACCCAGTACTTC	CASSPSREVRRGTQYF
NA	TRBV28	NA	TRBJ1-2	TGTGCCAGCAGTTTTATGCGGGTCGGCTACACCTTC	CASSFMRVGYTF
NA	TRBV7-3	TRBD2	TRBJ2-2	TGTGCCAGCAGCTTTAGCGGGGGGAACACCGGGGGGCTGTTTTTT	CASSFSGGNTGGLFF
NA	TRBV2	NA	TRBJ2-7	TGTGCCAGCAGTGAGGAGGCGCAGGAAGAGGGTTTGTACGAGCAGTACTTC	CASSEEAQEEGLYEQYF
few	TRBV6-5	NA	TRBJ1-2	TGTGCCAGCAGCCCAGGGCAGGGAGGAAATGGCTACACCTTC	CASSPGQGGNGYTF
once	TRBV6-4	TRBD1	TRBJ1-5	TGTGCCAGCAGTAGGGACAGGGATCAGCCCCAGCATTTT	CASSRDRDQPQHF
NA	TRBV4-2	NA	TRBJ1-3	TGTGCCAGCAGCCAAGTTCGAGGCGGGACGTCGGGAAACACCATATATTTT	CASSQVRGGTSGNTIYF
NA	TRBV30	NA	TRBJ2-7	TGTGCCTGGAGGGAAGGCGGTAACTACGAGCAGTACTTC	CAWREGGNYEQYF
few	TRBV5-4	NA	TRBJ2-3	TGTGCCAGCAGGCTCGACAGTAGCACAGATACGCAGTATTTT	CASRLDSSTDTQYF
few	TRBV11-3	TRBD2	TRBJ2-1	TGTGCCAGCAGCTCCTATAGCGGGAGTAGGAATGAGCAGTTCTTC	CASSSYSGSRNEQFF
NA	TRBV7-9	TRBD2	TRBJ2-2	TGTGCCAGCAGCGCCCTGGAGTGGCGGGAGAAGACCGGGGAGCTGTTTTTT	CASSALEWREKTGELFF
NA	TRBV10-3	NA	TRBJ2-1	TGTGCCATCAGTGGGGCCGGGCAGGGCAATGAGCAGTTCTTC	CAISGAGQGNEQFF
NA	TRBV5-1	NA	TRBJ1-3	TGCGCCAGCAGCTTGGAGACAGGCCGCCTCTCTGGAAACACCATATATTTT	CASSLETGRLSGNTIYF
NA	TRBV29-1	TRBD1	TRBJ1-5	TGCAGCATAAGACAGGGCGGAGGTCAGCCCCAGCATTTT	CSIRQGGGQPQHF
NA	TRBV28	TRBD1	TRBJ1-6	TGTGCCAGTGCGACAGGGGGCGGGTCACCCCTCCACTTT	CASATGGGSPLHF
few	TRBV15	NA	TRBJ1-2	TGTGCCACCAGCAGAGATCCGCCAGGGGCAAGGGGCTACACCTTC	CATSRDPPGARGYTF
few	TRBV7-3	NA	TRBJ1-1	TGTGCCAGCAGCTCGACAGTGAACACTGAAGCTTTCTTT	CASSSTVNTEAFF
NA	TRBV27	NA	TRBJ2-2	TGTGCCAGCAGTTTTTGGGGGCACACCGGGGAGCTGTTTTTT	CASSFWGHTGELFF
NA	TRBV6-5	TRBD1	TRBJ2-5	TGTGCCAGCAGTTATCGCCGGGACAGGGCTTGGGAGACCCAGTACTTC	CASSYRRDRAWETQYF
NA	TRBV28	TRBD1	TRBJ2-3	TGTGCCAGCAGCGCTGGGGGACAGGGGTATTCAGATACGCAGTATTTT	CASSAGGQGYSDTQYF
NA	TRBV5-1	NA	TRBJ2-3	TGCGCCAGCAGCATCAGGGTTGGAGATACGCAGTATTTT	CASSIRVGDTQYF
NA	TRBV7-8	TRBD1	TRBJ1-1	TGTGCCAGCAGCTTGGGGACAGGGCGTGAAGCTTTCTTT	CASSLGTGREAFF
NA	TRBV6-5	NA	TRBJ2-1	TGTGCCAGCAGTCCGGAGGCCTACTACAATGAGCAGTTCTTC	CASSPEAYYNEQFF
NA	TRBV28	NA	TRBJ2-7	TGTGCCAGCAGTTTCTCGGGAGACACCCCCTACGAGCAGTACTTC	CASSFSGDTPYEQYF